This TCR beta chain was recovered during a study of immune evolution from preneoplasia to lung adenocarcinoma. After pathologic assessment, macro-dissection selected premalignant or tumor cells for extraction. As regards this clone: The antigen is not known.

The study's findings and limits: Top clone frequencies peaked in normal lung, apparently declining through invasive adenocarcinoma. T cell clonality was higher in KRAS-mutant than EGFR-mutant or wild-type nodules.

Repertoires were generated with immunoSEQ multiplex PCR, while TCRdb's copy carries only in-frame clones and drops some. The table shows just over 4,000 clones, with 86% occurring only once. V dropped 4 bases and J dropped 5 bases, with 17 bases sitting between them. CDR3 size: 15 residues. The V gene's germline CDR1 is MGHRA and CDR2 YSYEKL. The specimen was FFPE minimally invasive lung adenocarcinoma tissue. The TCR originated in a person aged 70 to 85 with lung adenocarcinoma. The J gene is TRBJ2-5, the V gene TRBV4-1, with TRBD2 as a possible D gene (8 bases). The CDR3 loop is CASSPGGRGRETQYF. DNA for the CDR3: TGCGCCAGCAGCCCGGGGGGGAGGGGGCGGGAGACCCAGTACTTC.